Reported below is one TCR beta chain. Using immunoSEQ multiplex PCR, the repertoire was profiled, and TCRdb retains in-frame clones only, with some absent. The sample consists of more than 95,000 clones, about 89% of them appearing once. These data are taken from a study of PD-L1 blockade in urothelial cancer. Turning to the study itself: Blood gave a median about 150,000 T cells.

Time point given: peripheral blood 6 weeks after treatment start. J gave up 0 bases and V 4 bases, and 6 bases lay outside the gene matches. CDR3 length: 16 amino acids. Looked up from germline, CDR1 is MNHEY and CDR2 is SMNVEV (reference sequence). This TCR derives from a man aged 60-69 years with urothelial cancer. Here the sequenced sample was PBMCs, taken around atezolizumab (anti-PD-L1) treatment. The rearrangement uses TRBV27 and TRBJ1-5; 7 bases align to TRBD1. The CDR3 DNA reads as TGTGCCAGCAGTTCCAGACAGGGATATAGCAATCAGCCCCAGCATTTT. Its protein product is CASSSRQGYSNQPQHF.